This T cell receptor beta chain was captured by sequencing in a study of cytomegalovirus exposure and HLA in healthy donors. Across the study: The study placed approximately 78% of its approximately 400 genotyped donors in the Caucasian-associated ancestry cluster.

Losses at the gene ends were 4 bases for V and 3 bases for J; bases not matched to a gene: 6. Germline loops: CDR1 SGHRS, CDR2 YFSETQ. This CDR3 region has 15 residues. PCR amplification relied on 60 Vbeta primers (plus 13 Jbeta primers). Libraries were prepared by immunoSEQ multiplex PCR; TCRdb keeps only in-frame clonotypes and omits some of them. The specimen's table records about 110,000 clones. The receptor was derived from a man aged 50 or older in good health and CMV-seronegative. Sequencing input: PBMCs. The rearrangement uses TRBV5-1 and TRBJ1-2; TRBD1 matches 10 bases. The CDR3 is CASSGGQGKDYGYTF. The DNA for the CDR3 is TGCGCCAGCAGCGGGGGACAGGGGAAGGACTATGGCTACACCTTC.